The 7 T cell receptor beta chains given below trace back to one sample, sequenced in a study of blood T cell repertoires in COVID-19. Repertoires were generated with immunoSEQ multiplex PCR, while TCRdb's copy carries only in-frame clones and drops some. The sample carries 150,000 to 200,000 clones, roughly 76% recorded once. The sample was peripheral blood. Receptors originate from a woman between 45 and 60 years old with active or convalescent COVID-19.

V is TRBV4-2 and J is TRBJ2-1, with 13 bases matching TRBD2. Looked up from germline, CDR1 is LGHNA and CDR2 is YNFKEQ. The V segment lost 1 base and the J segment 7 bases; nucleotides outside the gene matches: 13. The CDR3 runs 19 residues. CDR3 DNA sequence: TGTGCCAGCAGCCAAGGCGGCCACGGACTAGCGGGAGTACAGAATGAGCAGTTCTTC. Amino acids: CASSQGGHGLAGVQNEQFF.

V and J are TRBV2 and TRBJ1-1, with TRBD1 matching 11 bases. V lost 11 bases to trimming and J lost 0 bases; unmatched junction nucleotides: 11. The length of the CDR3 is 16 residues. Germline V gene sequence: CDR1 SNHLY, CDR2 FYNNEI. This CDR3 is CASAGTGGVVNTEAFF. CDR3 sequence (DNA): TGTGCCTCCGCCGGGACAGGGGGGGTGGTGAACACTGAAGCTTTCTTT.

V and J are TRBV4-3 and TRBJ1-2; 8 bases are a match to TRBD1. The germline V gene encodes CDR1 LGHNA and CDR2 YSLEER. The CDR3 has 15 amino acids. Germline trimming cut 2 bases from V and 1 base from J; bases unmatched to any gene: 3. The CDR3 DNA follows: TGCGCCAGCAGCCAACCTGGACAGGGTAACTATGGCTACACCTTC. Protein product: CASSQPGQGNYGYTF.

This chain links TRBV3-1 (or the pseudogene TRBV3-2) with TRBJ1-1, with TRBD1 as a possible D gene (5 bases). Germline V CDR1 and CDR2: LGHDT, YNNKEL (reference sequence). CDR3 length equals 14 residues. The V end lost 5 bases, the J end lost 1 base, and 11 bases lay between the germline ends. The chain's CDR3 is CASSKSDRNTEAFF. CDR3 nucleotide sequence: TGTGCCAGCAGCAAATCAGACAGGAACACTGAAGCTTTCTTT.

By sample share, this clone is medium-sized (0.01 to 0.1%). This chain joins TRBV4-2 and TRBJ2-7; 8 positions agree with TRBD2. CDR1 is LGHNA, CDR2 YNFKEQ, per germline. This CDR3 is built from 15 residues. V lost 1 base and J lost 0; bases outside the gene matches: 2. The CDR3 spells CASSQASGYSYEQYF. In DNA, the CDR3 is TGTGCCAGCAGCCAAGCTAGCGGGTACTCCTACGAGCAGTACTTC.

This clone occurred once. As DNA, the CDR3 is TGTGCCAGCAGCTCGGGACAGGGTAGCTCTGGGGCCAACGTCCTGACTTTC. Amino acid sequence: CASSSGQGSSGANVLTF. J is TRBJ2-6 and V is TRBV11-3, with 9 bases that match TRBD1. J gave up 0 bases and V 4 bases, and 4 bases lay outside the gene matches. This CDR3 contains 17 residues. The V gene's germline CDR1 is SGHNT and CDR2 YENEEA.

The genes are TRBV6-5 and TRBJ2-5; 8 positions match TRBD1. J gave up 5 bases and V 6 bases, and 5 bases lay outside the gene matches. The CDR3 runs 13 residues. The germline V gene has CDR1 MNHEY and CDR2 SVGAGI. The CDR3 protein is CASRIGQGETQYF. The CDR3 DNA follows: TGTGCCAGCAGGATCGGACAGGGCGAGACCCAGTACTTC.